This passage covers 20 T cell receptor beta chains from one sample sequenced in a study of cytomegalovirus exposure and HLA in healthy donors. Amplification used 60 Vbeta primers and 13 Jbeta primers. Measured with immunoSEQ multiplex PCR; TCRdb has only the in-frame clones, and not every one. Here the sample spans 150,000 to 200,000 clones, 70% to 90% being singletons. The sequenced sample consisted of PBMCs. The receptor set was obtained from a young woman in good health and CMV-seropositive.

The CDR3 reads CASSQVAGYSGANVLTF. CDR3 coding DNA: TGCGCCAGCAGCCAAGTTGCGGGGTACTCTGGGGCCAACGTCCTGACTTTC. The V and J genes are TRBV4-3 and TRBJ2-6; possibly TRBD2 for D (6 bases). The CDR3 extends over 17 amino acids. V was shortened by 1 base and J by 0 bases, with 10 bases between the two germline ends. Germline V gene lookup returns CDR1 LGHNA and CDR2 YSLEER.

The CDR3 DNA reads as TGTGCCAGCAGGCCTACAGGGGTGGGAACTGAAGCTTTCTTT. Translating gives CASRPTGVGTEAFF. The chain combines TRBV6-1 with TRBJ1-1; TRBD1 agrees at 7 bases. The CDR3 spans 14 residues. Germline CDR1 MNHNS, CDR2 SASEGT. With 6 bases clipped from V and 5 bases from J, the junction kept 9 bases outside the gene matches.

The chain is built from TRBV30 and TRBJ1-2, with a weak D call TRBD1 (6 bases). The germline V gene has CDR1 GTSNPN and CDR2 SVGIG (reference sequence). V was shortened by 1 base and J by 12 bases, with 15 bases between the two germline ends. CDR3 length: 12 residues. In DNA, the CDR3 is TGTGCCTGGAGTGCAATACAGGGTGTCCACACCTTC. It encodes CAWSAIQGVHTF.

The chain joins TRBV19 to TRBJ2-2; 10 nucleotides line up with TRBD2. This CDR3 is 15 amino acids long. With V trimmed by 4 bases and J by 7 bases, 6 bases remained unmatched. The germline V gene encodes CDR1 LNHDA and CDR2 SQIVND (reference sequence). CDR3: CASSNQRGGHGELFF. The CDR3 DNA reads TGTGCCAGTAGTAACCAGCGGGGGGGTCACGGGGAGCTGTTTTTT.

The chain combines TRBV6-1 with TRBJ2-5; a possible D gene is TRBD1 (6 bases). Germline CDR1 MNHNS, CDR2 SASEGT. The CDR3 spans 15 residues. V lost 6 bases and J lost 3, with 17 bases in between. The DNA for the CDR3 is TGTGCCAGCAGGCGAAGGCAGGGGAGTGAAGAGACCCAGTACTTC. Translated: CASRRRQGSEETQYF.

This clone was recorded a few times. The J gene is TRBJ1-1, the V gene TRBV4-1; the D gene is possibly TRBD1 (6 bases). The CDR3 extends over 15 amino acids. Deletions cut 2 bases from V and 0 bases from J, with 10 bases between. Germline assignment: CDR1 MGHRA and CDR2 YSYEKL. The CDR3 region is CASSQTDRLNTEAFF. The CDR3 bases are TGCGCCAGCAGCCAAACTGACAGGTTGAACACTGAAGCTTTCTTT.

This clone showed up just a few times. The chain employs TRBV7-9 and TRBJ1-3; TRBD1 is a possible D gene (6 bases). Trimming stripped 6 bases from V and 0 bases from J, with 15 bases between. CDR3 length equals 16 residues. Germline V gene lookup returns CDR1 SEHNR and CDR2 FQNEAQ (reference sequence). CDR3 nucleotide sequence: TGTGCCAGCAGGGGAGACCGGACAGCCTCTGGAAACACCATATATTTT. This codes for CASRGDRTASGNTIYF. Variable domain in full (rest from reference TRBV7-9 and TRBJ1-3): DTGVSQNPRHKITKRGQNVTFRCDPISEHNRLYWYRQTLGQGPEFLTYFQNEAQLEKSRLLSDRFSAERPKGSFSTLEIQRTEQGDSAMYLCASRGDRTASGNTIYFGEGSWLTVV.

Comments on this clone: At one of its ends the junction is not consistent with the germline gene, which may arise from a read error. The genes are TRBV2 and TRBJ2-1, with 11 bases aligning to TRBD2. The CDR3 spans 12 residues. The germline V gene encodes CDR1 SNHLY and CDR2 FYNNEI. In nucleotides, the CDR3 is TGTGCCAGCAAATTTGGACTAGCGGGCGAGATCTTC. Translation: CASKFGLAGEIF.

V gene TRBV7-8 combines with J gene TRBJ2-3, with 9 bases lining up with TRBD2. Looked up from germline, CDR1 is SGHVS and CDR2 is FQNEAQ. The V segment lost 10 bases and the J segment 2 bases; nucleotides outside the gene matches: 10. This CDR3 region has 15 residues. The CDR3: CATRTAGGSTDTQYF. The DNA of the CDR3 is TGTGCCACGCGAACGGCGGGGGGGTCCACAGATACGCAGTATTTT. Filled out from reference TRBV7-8 and TRBJ2-3, the complete variable domain reads GAGVSQSPRYKVAKRGQDVALRCDPISGHVSLFWYQQALGQGPEFLTYFQNEAQLDKSGLPSDRFFAERPEGSVSTLKIQRTQQEDSAVYLCATRTAGGSTDTQYFGPGTRLTVL.

The V call is TRBV29-1, the J call TRBJ1-2; possible D gene TRBD1, 5 bases. The V gene lost 2 bases and the J gene lost 2 bases, with 9 bases spanning the gap. This CDR3 region has 13 residues. Germline V lookup: CDR1 SQVTM, CDR2 ANQGSEA. CDR3 nucleotide sequence: TGCAGCGTTGAAAACTCAGGGAACTATGGCTACACCTTC. Amino acids: CSVENSGNYGYTF.

This chain joins TRBV6-6 and TRBJ1-1; TRBD1 matches at 7 bases. Germline CDR1 reads MNHNY; CDR2 reads SVGAGI (reference sequence). The ends lost 4 bases at V and 5 bases at J; junction bases unmatched: 4. There are 13 residues in the CDR3. CDR3 amino acids: CASSSTGKTEAFF. The CDR3 DNA sequence: TGTGCCAGCAGTTCGACAGGGAAAACTGAAGCTTTCTTT.

This clone was observed a single time. The V call is TRBV27, the J call TRBJ1-4, with 7 bases lining up with TRBD1. The CDR3 length is 15 residues. J gave up 7 bases and V 6 bases, and 11 bases lay outside the gene matches. Germline V gene sequence: CDR1 MNHEY, CDR2 SMNVEV (reference sequence). The DNA of the CDR3 is TGTGCCAGCAGCACACCTAGGGGGCTTGGTGAAAAACTGTTTTTT. Translated: CASSTPRGLGEKLFF.

The chain carries TRBV10-1 and TRBJ2-1; 8 bases align to TRBD2. This CDR3 comprises 13 residues. With 6 bases clipped from V and 9 bases from J, the junction kept 7 bases outside the gene matches. Germline V CDR1 and CDR2: WNHNN, SYGVQD (reference sequence). CDR3 sequence: CASSASGGGEQFF. The CDR3 coding sequence is TGCGCCAGCAGCGCCTCGGGGGGGGGTGAGCAGTTCTTC.

The chain recombines TRBV6-5 with TRBJ2-1; 10 nucleotides match TRBD2. The length of the CDR3 is 14 residues. Germline loops: CDR1 MNHEY, CDR2 SVGAGI. After removal of 6 bases from V and 5 bases from J, the junction contained 4 bases not matched to a gene. Here the CDR3 DNA reads TGTGCCAGCAGAGCGGGGGGGAGGAACAATGAGCAGTTCTTC. It encodes CASRAGGRNNEQFF.

The table lists this clone with a few counts. This CDR3 reads CASSLGQGPNIQYF. CDR3 coding DNA: TGTGCCAGCAGCTTAGGACAGGGCCCAAACATTCAGTACTTC. The chain combines TRBV7-6 with TRBJ2-4, with 7 bases identical to TRBD1. The germline V gene encodes CDR1 SGHVS and CDR2 FNYEAQ. This CDR3 has 14 amino acids. J lost 6 bases, V lost 1 base, and 3 bases had no gene match.

The V and J genes are TRBV5-5 and TRBJ2-7, with 7 bases identical to TRBD1. CDR3 size: 13 residues. Germline trimming cut 1 base from V and 2 bases from J; bases unmatched to any gene: 0. Germline assignment: CDR1 SGHKS and CDR2 YYEKEE (reference sequence). DNA for the CDR3: TGTGCCAGCAGCTTGCAGGGGGCCTACGAGCAGTACTTC. Translation gives CASSLQGAYEQYF.

The genes are TRBV7-2 and TRBJ1-3; D is undetermined. V was cut by 4 bases and J by 8 bases, with 9 bases left in between. The CDR3 extends over 12 amino acids. Germline loops: CDR1 SGHTA, CDR2 FQGNSA. The CDR3 nucleotides read TGTGCCAGCAGCTGGGTTGGGCACACCATATATTTT. It is translated as CASSWVGHTIYF.

This chain connects TRBV7-9 to TRBJ2-3; 11 bases are a match to TRBD1. CDR1 SEHNR and CDR2 FQNEAQ come from the germline V gene (reference sequence). J lost 0 bases, V lost 4 bases, and 12 bases had no gene match. The CDR3 extends over 19 amino acids. The CDR3 DNA is TGTGCCAGCAGCTCACCCCCGGACAGGGGGCACTTAAGCACAGATACGCAGTATTTT. Its translation: CASSSPPDRGHLSTDTQYF.

The count of this clone is one. Additional DNA sequences in this sample encode the identical CDR3. In DNA, the CDR3 is TGCGCCAGCAGCCCCGGACAGTCCTATGGCTACACCTTC. It translates to CASSPGQSYGYTF. The chain is built from TRBV5-1 and TRBJ1-2, with D tentatively TRBD1 (6 bases). The ends were cut back, 4 bases at V and 4 bases at J, with 11 bases in the middle. Germline CDR1 reads SGHRS; CDR2 reads YFSETQ. The CDR3 contains 13 residues.

The chain has TRBV9 and TRBJ1-5; D remains ambiguous. V gave up 6 bases and J gave up 1 base, with 11 bases separating them. The CDR3 spans 14 residues. Germline values: CDR1 SGDLS, CDR2 YYNGEE. The CDR3 is CASTDLRSNQPQHF. The DNA of the CDR3 is TGTGCCAGCACCGACCTCAGGAGCAATCAGCCCCAGCATTTT.